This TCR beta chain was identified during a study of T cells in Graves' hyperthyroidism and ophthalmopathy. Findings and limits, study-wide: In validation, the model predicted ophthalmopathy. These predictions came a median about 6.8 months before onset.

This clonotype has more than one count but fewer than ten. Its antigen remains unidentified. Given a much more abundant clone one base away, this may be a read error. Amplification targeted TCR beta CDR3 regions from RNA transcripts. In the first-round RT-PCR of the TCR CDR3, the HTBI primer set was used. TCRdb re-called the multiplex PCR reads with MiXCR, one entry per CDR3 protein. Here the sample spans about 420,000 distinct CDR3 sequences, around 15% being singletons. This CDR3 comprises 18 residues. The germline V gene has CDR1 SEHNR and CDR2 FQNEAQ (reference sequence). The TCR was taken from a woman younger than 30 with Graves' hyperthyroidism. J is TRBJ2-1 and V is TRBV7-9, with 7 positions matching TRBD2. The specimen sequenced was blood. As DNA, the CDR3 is TGTGCCAGCAGCCTGGGGTGGGACTACCAGAGCTCCTACAATGAGCTGTTCTTC. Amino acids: CASSLGWDYQSSYNELFF.